The T cell receptor beta chain described here comes from a study of immune evolution from preneoplasia to lung adenocarcinoma. Whole-study results and caveats: Normal lung had the highest top T cell clone frequencies.

Comments on this clone: Its antigen is unidentified.

Between the trimmed V and J ends, which lost 5 bases and 13 bases, there was a span of 9 bases. This CDR3 region has 10 residues. Germline assignment: CDR1 SGHVS and CDR2 FQNEAQ. Using immunoSEQ multiplex PCR, the repertoire was profiled, and TCRdb retains in-frame clones only, with some absent. The table includes 20,000 to 25,000 clones, 70% to 85% detected once. H&E slides confirmed each diagnosis, reviewed by two pathologists independently. This sequence was found in a person aged 55 to 69 with lung adenocarcinoma. The source material was FFPE invasive lung adenocarcinoma tissue. The genes are TRBV7-8 and TRBJ2-1; no firm D call. The chain's CDR3 is CASSLYPQFF. CDR3 coding DNA: TGTGCCAGCAGCCTATATCCCCAGTTCTTC.